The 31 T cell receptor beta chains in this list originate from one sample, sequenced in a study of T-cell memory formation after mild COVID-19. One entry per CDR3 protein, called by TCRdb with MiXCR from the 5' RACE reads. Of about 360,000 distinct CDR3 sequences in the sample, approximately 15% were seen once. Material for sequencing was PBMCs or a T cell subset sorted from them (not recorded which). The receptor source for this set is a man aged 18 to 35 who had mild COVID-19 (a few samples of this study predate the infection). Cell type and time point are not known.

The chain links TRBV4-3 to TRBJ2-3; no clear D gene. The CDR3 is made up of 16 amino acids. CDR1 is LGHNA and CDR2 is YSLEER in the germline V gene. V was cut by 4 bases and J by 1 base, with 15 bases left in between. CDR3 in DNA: TGCGCCAGCAGCCCAGCACATGTGGCCGGCACAGATACGCAGTATTTT. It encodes CASSPAHVAGTDTQYF.

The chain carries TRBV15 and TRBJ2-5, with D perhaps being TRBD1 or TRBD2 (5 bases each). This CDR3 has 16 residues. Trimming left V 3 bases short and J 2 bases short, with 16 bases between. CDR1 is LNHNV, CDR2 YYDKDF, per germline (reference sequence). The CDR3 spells CATSSKYGTPQETQYF. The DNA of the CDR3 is TGTGCCACCAGCAGCAAGTACGGGACCCCTCAAGAGACCCAGTACTTC. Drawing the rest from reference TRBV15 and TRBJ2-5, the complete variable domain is DAMVIQNPRYQVTQFGKPVTLSCSQTLNHNVMYWYQQKSSQAPKLLFHYYDKDFNNEADTPDNFQSRRPNTSFCFLDIRSPGLGDTAMYLCATSSKYGTPQETQYFGPGTRLLVL.

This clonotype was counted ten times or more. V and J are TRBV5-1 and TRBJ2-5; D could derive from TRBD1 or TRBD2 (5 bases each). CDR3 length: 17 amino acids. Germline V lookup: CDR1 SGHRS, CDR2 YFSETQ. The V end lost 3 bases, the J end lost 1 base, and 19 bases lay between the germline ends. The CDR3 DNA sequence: TGCGCCAGCAGCTCCCTCCCTCCGGGACGCAGCCAAGAGACCCAGTACTTC. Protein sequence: CASSSLPPGRSQETQYF.

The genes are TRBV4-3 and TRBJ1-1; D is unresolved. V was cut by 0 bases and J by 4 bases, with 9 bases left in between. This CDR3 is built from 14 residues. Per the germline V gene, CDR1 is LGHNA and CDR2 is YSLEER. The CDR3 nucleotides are TGCGCCAGCAGCCAAGATTGGGGTGGCACTGAAGCTTTCTTT. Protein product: CASSQDWGGTEAFF.

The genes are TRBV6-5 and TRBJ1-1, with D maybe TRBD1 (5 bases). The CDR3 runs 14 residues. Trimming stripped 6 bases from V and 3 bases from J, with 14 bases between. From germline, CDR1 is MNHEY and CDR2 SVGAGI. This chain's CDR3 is CASRLARVDTEAFF. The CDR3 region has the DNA TGTGCCAGCAGACTCGCCAGGGTGGACACTGAAGCTTTCTTT.

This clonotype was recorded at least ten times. CDR3 sequence: CASSPSRTGGGESDTQYF. The CDR3 DNA is TGTGCCAGCAGTCCCTCACGGACGGGCGGGGGGGAGTCAGATACGCAGTATTTT. This chain links TRBV7-3 with TRBJ2-3, with 9 positions matching TRBD2. CDR3 length: 18 amino acids. The trim removed 6 bases at V and 4 bases at J, leaving 17 bases unmatched. The V gene's germline CDR1 is SGHTA and CDR2 FQGTGA.

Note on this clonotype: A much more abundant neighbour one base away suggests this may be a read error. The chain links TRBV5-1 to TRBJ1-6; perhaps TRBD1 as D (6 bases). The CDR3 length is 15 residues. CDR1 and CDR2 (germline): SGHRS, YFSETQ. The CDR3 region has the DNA TGCGCCAGCAGCGACGGACGGGGGGGCCGTTCACCCCTCAACTTT. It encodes CASSDGRGGRSPLNF.

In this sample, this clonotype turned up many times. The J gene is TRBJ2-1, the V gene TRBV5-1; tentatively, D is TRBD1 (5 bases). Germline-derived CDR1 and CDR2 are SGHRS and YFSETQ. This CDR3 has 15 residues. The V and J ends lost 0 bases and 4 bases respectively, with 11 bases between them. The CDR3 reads CASSLELRGYNEQFF. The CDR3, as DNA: TGCGCCAGCAGCTTGGAATTAAGGGGATACAATGAGCAGTTCTTC.

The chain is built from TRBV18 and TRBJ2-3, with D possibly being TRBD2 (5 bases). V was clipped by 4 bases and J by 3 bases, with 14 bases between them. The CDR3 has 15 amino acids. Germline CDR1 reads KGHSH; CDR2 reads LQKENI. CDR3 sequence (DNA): TGTGCCAGCTCACGGCGGGTGGAAACAACAGATACGCAGTATTTT. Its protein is CASSRRVETTDTQYF.

CDR3 in DNA: TGCAGTGCTAGAGCCCCGGGCAGGGCTGATAATTCACCCCTCCACTTT. This codes for CSARAPGRADNSPLHF. The chain uses TRBV20-1 and TRBJ1-6; maybe TRBD1 (5 bases). Trimming pared 1 base from V and 5 bases from J, leaving 15 bases between. Germline V gene sequence: CDR1 DFQATT, CDR2 SNEGSKA (reference sequence). The CDR3 sequence is 16 residues long.

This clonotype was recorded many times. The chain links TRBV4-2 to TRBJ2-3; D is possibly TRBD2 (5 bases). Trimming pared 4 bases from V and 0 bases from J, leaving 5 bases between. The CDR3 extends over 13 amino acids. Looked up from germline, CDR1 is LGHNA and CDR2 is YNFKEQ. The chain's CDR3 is CASSPGSTDTQYF. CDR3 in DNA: TGTGCCAGCAGCCCGGGGAGCACAGATACGCAGTATTTT.

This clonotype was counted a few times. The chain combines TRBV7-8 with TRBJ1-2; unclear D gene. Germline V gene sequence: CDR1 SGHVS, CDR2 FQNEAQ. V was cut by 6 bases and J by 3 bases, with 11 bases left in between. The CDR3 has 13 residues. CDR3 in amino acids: CASSPLIDYGYTF. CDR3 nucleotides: TGTGCCAGCAGTCCTCTTATTGACTATGGCTACACCTTC.

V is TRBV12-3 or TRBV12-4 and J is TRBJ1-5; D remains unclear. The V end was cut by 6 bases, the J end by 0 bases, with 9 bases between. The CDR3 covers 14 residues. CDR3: CASRRKDSNQPQHF. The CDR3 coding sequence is TGTGCCAGCAGGCGGAAAGATAGCAATCAGCCCCAGCATTTT.

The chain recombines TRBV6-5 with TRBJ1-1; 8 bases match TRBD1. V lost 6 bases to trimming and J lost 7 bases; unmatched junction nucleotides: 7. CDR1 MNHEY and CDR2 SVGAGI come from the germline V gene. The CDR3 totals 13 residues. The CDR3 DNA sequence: TGTGCCAGCAGCCGGGACAGGAAACGTGAAGCTTTCTTT. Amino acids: CASSRDRKREAFF.

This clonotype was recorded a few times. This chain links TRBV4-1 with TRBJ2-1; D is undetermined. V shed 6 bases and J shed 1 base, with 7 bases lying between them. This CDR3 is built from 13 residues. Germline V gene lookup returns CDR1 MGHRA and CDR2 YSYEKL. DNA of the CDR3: TGCGCCAGCAGTACCGCGTCCTACAATGAGCAGTTCTTC. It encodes CASSTASYNEQFF.

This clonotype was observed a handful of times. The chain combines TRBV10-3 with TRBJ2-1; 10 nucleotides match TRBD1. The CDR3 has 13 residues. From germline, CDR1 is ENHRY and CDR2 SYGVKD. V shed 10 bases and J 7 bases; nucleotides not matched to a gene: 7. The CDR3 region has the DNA TGTGCCACGATGGGACAGGGGAGAAATGAGCAGTTCTTC. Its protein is CATMGQGRNEQFF.

Here the CDR3 DNA reads TGTGCCAGCAGCTTGGGGTATGGGGGCAATCAGCCCCAGCATTTT. Translating gives CASSLGYGGNQPQHF. The chain carries TRBV5-6 and TRBJ1-5; D is uncertain. Germline CDR1 is SGHDT and CDR2 is YYEEEE. The CDR3 length is 15 residues. Between the trimmed V and J ends, which lost 0 bases and 2 bases, there was a span of 9 bases. Using reference TRBV5-6 and TRBJ1-5 for the parts outside the CDR3, the full variable domain is DAGVTQSPTHLIKTRGQQVTLRCSPKSGHDTVSWYQQALGQGPQFIFQYYEEEERQRGNFPDRFSGHQFPNYSSELNVNALLLGDSALYLCASSLGYGGNQPQHFGDGTRLSIL.

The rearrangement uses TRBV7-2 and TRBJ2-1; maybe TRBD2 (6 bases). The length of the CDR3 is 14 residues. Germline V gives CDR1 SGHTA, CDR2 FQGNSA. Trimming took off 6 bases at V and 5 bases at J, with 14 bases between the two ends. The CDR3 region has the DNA TGTGCCAGCAGTACCGTGGGACTTAACAATGAGCAGTTCTTC. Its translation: CASSTVGLNNEQFF.

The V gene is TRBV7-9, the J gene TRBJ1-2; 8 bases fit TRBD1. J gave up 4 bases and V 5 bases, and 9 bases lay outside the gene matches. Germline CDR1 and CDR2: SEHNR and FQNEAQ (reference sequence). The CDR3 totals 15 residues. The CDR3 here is CASSPYKQGVYGYTF. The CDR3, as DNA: TGTGCCAGCAGCCCATATAAACAGGGGGTCTATGGCTACACCTTC. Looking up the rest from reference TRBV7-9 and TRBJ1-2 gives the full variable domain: DTGVSQNPRHKITKRGQNVTFRCDPISEHNRLYWYRQTLGQGPEFLTYFQNEAQLEKSRLLSDRFSAERPKGSFSTLEIQRTEQGDSAMYLCASSPYKQGVYGYTFGSGTRLTVV.

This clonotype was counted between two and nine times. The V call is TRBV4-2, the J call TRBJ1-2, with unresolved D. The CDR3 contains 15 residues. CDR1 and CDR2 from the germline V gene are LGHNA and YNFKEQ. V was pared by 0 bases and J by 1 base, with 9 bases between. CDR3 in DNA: TGTGCCAGCAGCCAAGATCGATCAGATAACTATGGCTACACCTTC. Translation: CASSQDRSDNYGYTF.

The CDR3 loop is CATSTARGGGENEQFF. The DNA of the CDR3 is TGTGCCACCAGTACTGCTCGAGGCGGGGGGGAGAATGAGCAGTTCTTC. The genes are TRBV24-1 and TRBJ2-1, with 9 bases fitting TRBD2. V gave up 6 bases and J gave up 7 bases; unmatched junction bases: 12. This CDR3 contains 16 residues. Germline V gives CDR1 KGHDR, CDR2 SFDVKD.

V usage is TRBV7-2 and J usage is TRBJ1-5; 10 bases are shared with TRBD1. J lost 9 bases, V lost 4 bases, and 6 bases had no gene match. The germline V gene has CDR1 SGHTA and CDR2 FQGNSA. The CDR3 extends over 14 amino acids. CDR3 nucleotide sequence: TGTGCCAGCAGCTCGGACAGGGGGGTCCGGCCCCAGCATTTT. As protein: CASSSDRGVRPQHF.

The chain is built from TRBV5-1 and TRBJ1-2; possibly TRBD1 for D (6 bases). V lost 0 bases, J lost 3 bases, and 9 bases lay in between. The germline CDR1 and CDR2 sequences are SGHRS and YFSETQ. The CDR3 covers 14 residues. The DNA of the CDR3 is TGCGCCAGCAGCTTGGTGGGGGGCTACTATGGCTACACCTTC. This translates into CASSLVGGYYGYTF.

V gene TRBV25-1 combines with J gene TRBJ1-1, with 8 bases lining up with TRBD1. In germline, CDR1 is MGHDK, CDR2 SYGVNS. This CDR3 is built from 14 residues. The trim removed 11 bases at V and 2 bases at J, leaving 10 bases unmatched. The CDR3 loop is CAVENRGINTEAFF. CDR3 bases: TGTGCCGTCGAGAACAGGGGGATAAACACTGAAGCTTTCTTT. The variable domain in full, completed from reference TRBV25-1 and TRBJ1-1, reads EADIYQTPRYLVIGTGKKITLECSQTMGHDKMYWYQQDPGMELHLIHYSYGVNSTEKGDLSSESTVSRIRTEHFPLTLESARPSHTSQYLCAVENRGINTEAFFGQGTRLTVV.

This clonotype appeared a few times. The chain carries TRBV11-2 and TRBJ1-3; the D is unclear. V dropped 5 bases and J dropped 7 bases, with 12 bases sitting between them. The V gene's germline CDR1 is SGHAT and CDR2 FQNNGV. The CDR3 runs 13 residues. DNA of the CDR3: TGTGCCAGCAGCGTCGCGGGGTGGAACACCATATATTTT. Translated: CASSVAGWNTIYF.

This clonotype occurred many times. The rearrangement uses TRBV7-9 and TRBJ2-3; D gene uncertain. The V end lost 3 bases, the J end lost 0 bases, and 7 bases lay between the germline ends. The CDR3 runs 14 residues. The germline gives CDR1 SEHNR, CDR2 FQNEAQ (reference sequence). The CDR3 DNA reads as TGTGCCAGCAGCTTCATAACTAGCACAGATACGCAGTATTTT. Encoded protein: CASSFITSTDTQYF.

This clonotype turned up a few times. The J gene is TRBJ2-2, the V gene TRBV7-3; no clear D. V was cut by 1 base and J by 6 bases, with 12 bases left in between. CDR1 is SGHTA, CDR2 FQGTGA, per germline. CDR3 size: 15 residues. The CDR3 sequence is CASSLRASLAGELFF. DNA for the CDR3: TGTGCCAGCAGCTTAAGGGCTAGTCTGGCCGGGGAGCTGTTTTTT.

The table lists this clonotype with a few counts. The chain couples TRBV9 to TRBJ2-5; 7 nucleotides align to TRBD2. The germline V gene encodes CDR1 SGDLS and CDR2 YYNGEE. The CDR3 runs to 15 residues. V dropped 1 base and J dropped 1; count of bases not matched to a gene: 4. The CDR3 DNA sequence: TGTGCCAGCAGCGTAAGCGGGGCCCGCCAAGAGACCCAGTACTTC. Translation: CASSVSGARQETQYF.

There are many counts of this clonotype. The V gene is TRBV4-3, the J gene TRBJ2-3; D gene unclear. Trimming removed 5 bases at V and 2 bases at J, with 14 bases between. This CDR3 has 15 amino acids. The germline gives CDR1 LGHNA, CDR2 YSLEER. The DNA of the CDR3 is TGCGCCAGCAGCTATAGGGCGGAATCCACAGATACGCAGTATTTT. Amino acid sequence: CASSYRAESTDTQYF.

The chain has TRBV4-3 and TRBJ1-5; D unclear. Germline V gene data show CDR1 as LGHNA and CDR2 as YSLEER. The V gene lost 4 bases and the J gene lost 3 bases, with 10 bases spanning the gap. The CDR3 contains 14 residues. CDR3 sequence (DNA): TGCGCCAGCAGCCTCTTCACCACCAATCAGCCCCAGCATTTT. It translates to CASSLFTTNQPQHF.

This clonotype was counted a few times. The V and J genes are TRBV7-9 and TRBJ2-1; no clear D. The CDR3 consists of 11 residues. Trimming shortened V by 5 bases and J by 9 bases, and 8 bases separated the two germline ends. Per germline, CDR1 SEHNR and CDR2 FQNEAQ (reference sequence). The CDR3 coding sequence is TGTGCCAGCAGCCAAACGACTGAGCAGTTCTTC. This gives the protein CASSQTTEQFF.